This paragraph reports one T cell receptor beta chain. No antigen is known for it. Germline V gene data show CDR1 as WNHNN and CDR2 as SYGVQD (reference sequence). The CDR3 runs 15 residues. V lost 4 bases, J lost 3 bases, and 6 bases stayed unmatched. This sample is drawn from a study of early T cells in non-severe SARS-CoV-2 infection. Study-wide findings and caveats: Matching with VDJdb favored anti-spike CD8 responses (missing private and CD4 specificities).

Unique molecular identifiers were attached to individual cDNA molecules. TCRdb called the 5' RACE reads again in MiXCR, with one record for every CDR3 protein. The data hold about 77,000 distinct CDR3 sequences, with about 5% observed a single time. The origin of this receptor is an adult who was a healthcare worker with PCR-confirmed SARS-CoV-2 infection or an uninfected control (not recorded which). The chain combines TRBV10-1 with TRBJ2-7, with TRBD2 matching 10 bases. Specimen: whole blood, collected at baseline. The CDR3 loop reads CASSVLAGSVYEQYF. The CDR3 DNA reads TGCGCCAGCAGTGTACTAGCGGGATCTGTCTACGAGCAGTACTTC.